Sequencing of this TCR beta chain was carried out in a study of cytomegalovirus exposure and HLA in healthy donors. Whole-study findings and limits: V- and J-gene trimming of TCR beta was linked (in a later analysis) to a missense DCLRE1C variant.

Comment on this clone: Its antigen remains unknown.

CDR3 size: 13 residues. From germline, CDR1 is SGHTA and CDR2 FQGNSA. V lost 5 bases and J lost 5, with 11 bases in between. Primers: 60 Vbeta forward and 13 Jbeta reverse. TCRdb's table, derived via immunoSEQ multiplex PCR, lists solely in-frame clones and lacks some. The table shows about 170,000 clones, with about 79% occurring only once. Sequencing input: PBMCs. The genes are TRBV7-2 and TRBJ2-3; TRBD1 might be the D (6 bases). The clonotype comes from a female donor in good health and CMV-seronegative. The CDR3 bases are TGTGCCAGCAGCCGCGGACAGATAGATACGCAGTATTTT. This codes for CASSRGQIDTQYF.